This T cell receptor (beta chain) was captured by sequencing in a study of T-cell memory formation after mild COVID-19. Overall study results and limits: The appearance of some responding clones in pre-infection memory suggested that cross-reactive memory joined. Among clones peaking at day 37 in the second wave, SARS-CoV-2 specificity remained unconfirmed. The main location of contracting CD4+ clones was CM and EM, and that of contracting CD8+ clones was EMRA.

Barcoded TCR alpha and TCR beta cDNA libraries with UMIs came from 5'RACE using constant-segment primers. Each CDR3 protein gets one entry after TCRdb re-called the 5' RACE reads with MiXCR. The sample includes a few hundred thousand distinct CDR3 sequences, approximately 15% of them seen just once. As for this clonotype: Its antigen is as yet unknown.

Trimming stripped 5 bases from V and 7 bases from J, with 18 bases between. The CDR3 sequence is 14 residues long. The germline V gene encodes CDR1 MNHEY and CDR2 SVGAGI. Sequencing was performed on PBMCs or a T cell subset sorted from them (not recorded which). The chain combines TRBV6-5 with TRBJ2-7; D might be TRBD1 or TRBD2, each matching 5 bases. The sequence derives from a man aged 18 to 30 who had mild COVID-19 (a few samples of this study predate the infection). Cell type and time point are not known. The CDR3 protein is CASSTGAATREQYF. The CDR3, as DNA: TGTGCCAGCAGTACCGGGGCAGCTACTAGGGAGCAGTACTTC.